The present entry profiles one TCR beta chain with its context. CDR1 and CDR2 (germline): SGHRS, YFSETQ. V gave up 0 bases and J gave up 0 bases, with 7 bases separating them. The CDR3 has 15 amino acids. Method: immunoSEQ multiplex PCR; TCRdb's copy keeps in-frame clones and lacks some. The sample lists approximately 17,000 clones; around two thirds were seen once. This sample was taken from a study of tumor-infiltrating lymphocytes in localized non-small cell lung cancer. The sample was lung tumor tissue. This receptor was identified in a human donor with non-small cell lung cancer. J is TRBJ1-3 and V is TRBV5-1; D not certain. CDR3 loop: CASSLAASSGNTIYF. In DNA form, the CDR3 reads TGCGCCAGCAGCTTGGCCGCCAGCTCTGGAAACACCATATATTTT.